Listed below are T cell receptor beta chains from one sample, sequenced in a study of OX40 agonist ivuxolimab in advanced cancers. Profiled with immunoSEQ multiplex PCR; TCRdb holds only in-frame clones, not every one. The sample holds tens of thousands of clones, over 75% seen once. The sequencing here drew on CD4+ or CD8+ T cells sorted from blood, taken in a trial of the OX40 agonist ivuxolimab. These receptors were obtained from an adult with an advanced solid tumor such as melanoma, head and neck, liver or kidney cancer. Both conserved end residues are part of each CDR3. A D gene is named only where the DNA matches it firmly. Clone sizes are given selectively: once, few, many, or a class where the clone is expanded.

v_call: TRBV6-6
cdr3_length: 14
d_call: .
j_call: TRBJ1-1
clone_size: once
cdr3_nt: TGTGCCAGCAGTTACTGGTCCCGGGGCGCTGAAGCTTTCTTT
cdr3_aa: CASSYWSRGAEAFF

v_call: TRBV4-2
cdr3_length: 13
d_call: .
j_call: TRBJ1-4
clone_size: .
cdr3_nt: TGTGCCAGCAGCCCGGATACTAATGAAAAACTGTTTTTT
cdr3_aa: CASSPDTNEKLFF

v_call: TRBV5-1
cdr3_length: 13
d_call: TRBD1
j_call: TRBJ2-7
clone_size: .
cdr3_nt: TGCGCCAGCAGCTCAGGGGGCTACTACGAGCAGTACTTC
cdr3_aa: CASSSGGYYEQYF

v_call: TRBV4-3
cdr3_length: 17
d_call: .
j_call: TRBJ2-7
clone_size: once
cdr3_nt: TGCGCCAGCAGCCAAGATCGTCTTGGACAACTATCCTACGAGCAGTACTTC
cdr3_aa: CASSQDRLGQLSYEQYF

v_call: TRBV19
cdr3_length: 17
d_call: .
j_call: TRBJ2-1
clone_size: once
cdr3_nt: TGTGCCAGTAGTACCTCACGACCGGGTGCCGCCTACAATGAGCAGTTCTTC
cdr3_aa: CASSTSRPGAAYNEQFF

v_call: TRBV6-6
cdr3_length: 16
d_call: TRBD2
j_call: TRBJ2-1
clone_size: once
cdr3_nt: TGTGCCAGCAGTTACTCTTCTAGCGGGAGGGGCAATGAGCAGTTCTTC
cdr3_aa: CASSYSSSGRGNEQFF

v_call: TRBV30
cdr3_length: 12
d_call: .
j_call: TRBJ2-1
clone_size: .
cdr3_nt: TGTGCCTGGAGTGTCGGGTATAATGAGCAGTTCTTC
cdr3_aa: CAWSVGYNEQFF

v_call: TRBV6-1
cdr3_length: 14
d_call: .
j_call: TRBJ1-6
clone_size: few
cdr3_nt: TGTGCCAGCCAGCCGGGCTCCTATAATTCACCCCTCCACTTT
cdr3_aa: CASQPGSYNSPLHF

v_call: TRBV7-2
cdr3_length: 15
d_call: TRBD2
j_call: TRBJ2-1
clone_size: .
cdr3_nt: TGTGCCAGCAGCTTAGGTCTAGCGGGAGTAAGGGAGCAGTTCTTC
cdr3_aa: CASSLGLAGVREQFF

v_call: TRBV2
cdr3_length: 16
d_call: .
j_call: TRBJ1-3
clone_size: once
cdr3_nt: TGTGCCAGCAGCGACGTCTTGGATCTAGCTGGAAACACCATATATTTT
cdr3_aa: CASSDVLDLAGNTIYF

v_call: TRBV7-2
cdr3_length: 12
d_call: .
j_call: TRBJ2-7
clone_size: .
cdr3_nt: TGTGCCTCTGGGGGAGCGTCCTACGAGCAGTACTTC
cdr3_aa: CASGGASYEQYF

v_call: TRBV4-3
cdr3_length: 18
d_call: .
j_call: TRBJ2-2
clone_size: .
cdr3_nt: TGCGCCAGCAGCCAAGACTTATTGCGGGGTATCGACACCGGGGAGCTGTTTTTT
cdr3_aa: CASSQDLLRGIDTGELFF

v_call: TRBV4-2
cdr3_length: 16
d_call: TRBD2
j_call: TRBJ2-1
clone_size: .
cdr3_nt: TGTGCCAGCAGCCAAGATTCGGCTAGCGGGTACAATGAGCAGTTCTTC
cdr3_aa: CASSQDSASGYNEQFF

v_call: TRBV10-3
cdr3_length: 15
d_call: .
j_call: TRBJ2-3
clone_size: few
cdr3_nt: TGTGCCATCAGTGATCCGAGCGCTAGCACAGATACGCAGTATTTT
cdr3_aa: CAISDPSASTDTQYF

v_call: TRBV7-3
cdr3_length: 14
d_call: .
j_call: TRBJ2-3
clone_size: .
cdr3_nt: TGTGCCAGCAGCTTAGGGCCAGCCACAGATACGCAGTATTTT
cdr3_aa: CASSLGPATDTQYF

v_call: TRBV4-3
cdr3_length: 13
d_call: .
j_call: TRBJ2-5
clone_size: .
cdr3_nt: TGCGCCAGCAGCCAAGATAGGTCCGAGACCCAGTACTTC
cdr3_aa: CASSQDRSETQYF

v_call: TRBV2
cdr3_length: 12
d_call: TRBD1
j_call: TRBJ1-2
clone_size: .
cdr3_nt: TGTGCCAGCAGTGGACAGGGTGCTGGCTACACCTTC
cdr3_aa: CASSGQGAGYTF

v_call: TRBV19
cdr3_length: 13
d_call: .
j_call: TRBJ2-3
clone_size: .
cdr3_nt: TGTGCCAGTAGTATAACAGGCTCGGATACGCAGTATTTT
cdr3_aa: CASSITGSDTQYF

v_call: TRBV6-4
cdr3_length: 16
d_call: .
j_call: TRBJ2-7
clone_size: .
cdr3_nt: TGTGCCAGCAGTGAACCGGGCCACCTTAGGTCTATCGAGCAGTACTTC
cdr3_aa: CASSEPGHLRSIEQYF

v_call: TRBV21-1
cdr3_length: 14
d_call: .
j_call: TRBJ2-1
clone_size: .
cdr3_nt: TGTGCCAGCACCGAAGGAGGTGGTACTAGCGCTCAGTTCTTC
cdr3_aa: CASTEGGGTSAQFF

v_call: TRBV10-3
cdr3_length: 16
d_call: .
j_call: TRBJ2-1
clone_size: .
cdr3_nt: TGTGCCATCAGTGAGGGAGGGAGTCCTCTCCTGAATGAGCAGTTCTTC
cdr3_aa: CAISEGGSPLLNEQFF

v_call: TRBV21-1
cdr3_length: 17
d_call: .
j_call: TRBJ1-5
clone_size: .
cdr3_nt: TGTGCCAACCCCACCCAACAGGGGGGGTATAGCAATCAGCCCCAGCATTTT
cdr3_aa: CANPTQQGGYSNQPQHF